The clone carrying this T cell receptor beta chain qualifies as medium-sized. Its antigen is currently unknown. Study results and limitations: Tumor Tregs overlapped most with tumor, then blood, naive CD4+ cells. The TCR gene usage of tumor memory CD4+ T cells clustered together with blood and lymph node memory CD4+ cells and with lymph node naive CD4+ cells.

MiXCR was run by TCRdb on the 5' RACE reads, yielding one entry per CDR3 protein. The table lists roughly 9,000 distinct CDR3 sequences, around 15% of them singletons, with 3.5% in the top ten. V dropped 6 bases and J dropped 2 bases, with 16 bases sitting between them. There are 15 residues in the CDR3. Input material: memory CD4+ T cells sorted from blood. As to subset: memory CD4+ T cells, CD4+CD45RO+CD25-. This sequence was found in a female donor with breast cancer. The chain recombines TRBV12-3 or TRBV12-4 with TRBJ1-1; D is possibly TRBD1 (6 bases). CDR3 nucleotide sequence: TGTGCCAGCAGCATTGTGGACAGAAAAAACACTGAAGCTTTCTTT. Amino acid sequence: CASSIVDRKNTEAFF.